This T cell receptor beta chain emerged from a study of blood T cell repertoires in COVID-19. Study details: Sites across the United States, Italy and Spain contributed samples from acute and convalescent COVID-19. The analysed material was cDNA or gDNA that came from T cells, B-cell-depleted T cells, or PBMCs.

Per the original data handling: It was from reference gene primer amplification that nucleated cell counts were estimated. Generated by immunoSEQ multiplex PCR, the TCRdb table keeps only in-frame clones and is missing some. V and J calls and clone size are given by that table; D and trimming were obtained from the DNA. The sample has 310,000 or so clones, 91% seen once. During active infection, Seattle patients enrolled and were then monitored through disease. V lost 1 base, J lost 3 bases, and 7 bases lay in between. CDR1 is SGDLS, CDR2 YYNGEE, per germline. This CDR3 has 14 amino acids. The chain carries TRBV9 and TRBJ2-2; D is perhaps TRBD1 (6 bases). The receptor comes from a woman aged 25 to 45 with COVID-19, enrolled during active disease. The sample was peripheral blood. DNA of the CDR3: TGTGCCAGCAGCGTATCAGGGGACACCGGGGAGCTGTTTTTT. This sequence encodes CASSVSGDTGELFF.